The 32 T cell receptor beta chains listed next were all sequenced from one sample in a study of Ad26.COV2.S vaccination and SARS-CoV-2 variants. TCRdb keeps only in-frame clones here, not all; method: immunoSEQ multiplex PCR. The sample shows roughly 680,000 clones, around 90% of them seen only once. As to treatment: roughly 18 received Ad26.COV2.S at low or high dose, single or two shots; about 5 received placebo; per-sample allocation not given. The investigators took samples on day 63 after the first vaccine or placebo injection. Sequencing was performed on peripheral blood, taken in a trial of Ad26.COV2.S vaccine versus placebo. The receptors here all came from a person aged 18-60 years who received the Ad26.COV2.S COVID-19 vaccine or a placebo.

This clone was observed once. This chain joins TRBV7-2 and TRBJ2-5, with 10 bases matching TRBD2. Trimming took 2 bases from V and 4 from J; bases not matched to a gene: 7. Germline V gene data show CDR1 as SGHTA and CDR2 as FQGNSA. The CDR3 extends over 16 amino acids. CDR3 bases: TGTGCCAGCAGCTTAATCTCTAGCGGGAGTGGAGAGACCCAGTACTTC. Its protein product is CASSLISSGSGETQYF.

This clone was found once. The V call is TRBV30, the J call TRBJ1-1; D is ambiguous. The germline V and J ends were trimmed by 2 bases and 1 base, with 8 bases remaining between them. There are 13 residues in the CDR3. Per germline, CDR1 GTSNPN and CDR2 SVGIG (reference sequence). The CDR3, as DNA: TGTGCCTGGAGTTGGAGTGGGAACACTGAAGCTTTCTTT. Translation gives CAWSWSGNTEAFF.

This chain joins TRBV11-1 and TRBJ2-1; tentatively, D is TRBD2 (5 bases). The V and J ends lost 1 base and 9 bases respectively, with 16 bases between them. The CDR3 contains 15 residues. Germline V gives CDR1 SGHAT, CDR2 FQDESV (reference sequence). This CDR3 reads CASSLGLAPPPEQFF. The CDR3 region has the DNA TGTGCCAGCAGCTTAGGGCTAGCTCCGCCGCCTGAGCAGTTCTTC.

Points on this clone: The sample carries other DNA sequences with the same CDR3. V is TRBV27 and J is TRBJ2-7; D uncertain. V was trimmed by 2 bases and J by 3 bases, leaving 5 bases between them. The CDR3 extends over 12 amino acids. From germline, CDR1 is MNHEY and CDR2 SMNVEV (reference sequence). The CDR3 loop is CASSLTGYEQYF. The CDR3 nucleotides are TGTGCCAGCAGTTTAACTGGCTACGAGCAGTACTTC.

A single count supports this clone. The chain combines TRBV27 with TRBJ2-7, with TRBD2 as a possible D gene (5 bases). This CDR3 contains 13 residues. Trimming left V 8 bases short and J 2 bases short, with 13 bases between. Germline V gene sequence: CDR1 MNHEY, CDR2 SMNVEV (reference sequence). The chain's CDR3 is CASGSGGTYEQYF. CDR3 coding DNA: TGTGCCAGCGGGAGCGGAGGAACCTACGAGCAGTACTTC.

Comment on this clone: In the same sample, other DNA sequences code for this CDR3. The chain links TRBV18 to TRBJ2-5; possible D gene TRBD2, 5 bases. From germline, CDR1 is KGHSH and CDR2 LQKENI. The CDR3 totals 13 residues. The ends were cut back, 6 bases at V and 1 base at J, with 9 bases in the middle. CDR3 DNA sequence: TGTGCCAGCTCGCCGGGGAGCCAAGAGACCCAGTACTTC. Amino acids: CASSPGSQETQYF.

The chain joins TRBV5-1 to TRBJ1-3; 7 nucleotides align to TRBD1. The CDR3 is made up of 17 amino acids. Unmatched junction bases numbered 7, after V lost 0 bases and J lost 1 base. Germline assignment: CDR1 SGHRS and CDR2 YFSETQ. The CDR3 sequence: CASSLADRVGSGNTIYF. In DNA form, the CDR3 reads TGCGCCAGCAGCTTGGCCGACAGGGTGGGATCTGGAAACACCATATATTTT. Looking up the rest from reference TRBV5-1 and TRBJ1-3 gives the full variable domain: KAGVTQTPRYLIKTRGQQVTLSCSPISGHRSVSWYQQTPGQGLQFLFEYFSETQRNKGNFPGRFSGRQFSNSRSEMNVSTLELGDSALYLCASSLADRVGSGNTIYFGEGSWLTVV.

This clone was counted a single time. The chain carries TRBV5-1 and TRBJ2-3; 8 nucleotides align to TRBD1. J was trimmed by 5 bases and V by 0 bases; bases with no gene match: 8. The germline V gene has CDR1 SGHRS and CDR2 YFSETQ. The CDR3 has 16 amino acids. CDR3 in DNA: TGCGCCAGCAGCTTGGTGTCCGGACAGGGAGTAGATACGCAGTATTTT. As protein: CASSLVSGQGVDTQYF.

This sequence joins TRBV18 and TRBJ1-1; 7 nucleotides agree with TRBD1. The CDR3 has 16 residues. CDR1 KGHSH and CDR2 LQKENI come from the germline V gene. V lost 8 bases to trimming and J lost 1 base; unmatched junction nucleotides: 13. In DNA, the CDR3 is TGTGCCAGCCGGTCCATTACAGGGGCGTCGAACACTGAAGCTTTCTTT. Amino acid sequence: CASRSITGASNTEAFF.

This clone was seen only a few times. The V call is TRBV15, the J call TRBJ1-5; TRBD1 agrees at 9 bases. J lost 2 bases, V lost 2 bases, and 4 bases had no gene match. The CDR3 runs 16 residues. Germline CDR1 reads LNHNV; CDR2 reads YYDKDF (reference sequence). The CDR3: CATSRYRDRGNQPQHF. CDR3 nucleotides: TGTGCCACCAGCAGATACCGGGACAGGGGCAATCAGCCCCAGCATTTT.

The chain links TRBV7-6 to TRBJ2-3, with 9 nucleotides matching TRBD2. CDR3 length: 15 amino acids. V dropped 5 bases and J dropped 4; count of bases not matched to a gene: 7. Germline-derived CDR1 and CDR2 are SGHVS and FNYEAQ. CDR3 region: CASSPRAGGADTQYF. The CDR3 nucleotides are TGTGCCAGCAGCCCTCGAGCGGGGGGAGCAGATACGCAGTATTTT.

This chain uses TRBV7-2 with TRBJ1-5, with D tentatively TRBD1 (5 bases). Trimming removed 5 bases at V and 9 bases at J, with 20 bases between. In germline, CDR1 is SGHTA, CDR2 FQGNSA. The CDR3 spans 15 residues. CDR3 in amino acids: CASSATPGPGPPQHF. CDR3 coding DNA: TGTGCCAGCAGCGCTACACCGGGGCCAGGGCCGCCCCAGCATTTT.

The chain joins TRBV19 to TRBJ1-5; no reliable D call. From germline, CDR1 is LNHDA and CDR2 SQIVND (reference sequence). CDR3 size: 13 residues. The ends were cut back, 1 base at V and 4 bases at J, with 5 bases in the middle. In nucleotides, the CDR3 is TGTGCCAGTAGTATAGCCCCTAATCAGCCCCAGCATTTT. Amino acid sequence: CASSIAPNQPQHF.

This chain links TRBV6-6 with TRBJ1-6; possible D gene TRBD1, 5 bases. In germline, CDR1 is MNHNY, CDR2 SVGAGI (reference sequence). The CDR3 loop spans 14 amino acids. V lost 0 bases, J lost 9 bases, and 9 bases lay in between. CDR3 DNA: TGTGCCAGCAGTTACTCGGGGGGGGGTTCACCCCTCCACTTT. Protein sequence: CASSYSGGGSPLHF.

V gene TRBV30 combines with J gene TRBJ1-5; D is ambiguous. V was cut by 0 bases and J by 3 bases, with 9 bases left in between. The germline V gene encodes CDR1 GTSNPN and CDR2 SVGIG (reference sequence). The CDR3 covers 14 residues. The DNA of the CDR3 is TGTGCCTGGAGTGTTGAGGGCTACAATCAGCCCCAGCATTTT. Protein sequence: CAWSVEGYNQPQHF. Looking up the rest from reference TRBV30 and TRBJ1-5 gives the full variable domain: SQTIHQWPATLVQPVGSPLSLECTVEGTSNPNLYWYRQAAGRGLQLLFYSVGIGQISSEVPQNLSASRPQDRQFILSSKKLLLSDSGFYLCAWSVEGYNQPQHFGDGTRLSIL.

This clone showed up just once. This chain connects TRBV11-1 to TRBJ2-7; D is perhaps TRBD2 (5 bases). CDR1 SGHAT and CDR2 FQDESV come from the germline V gene (reference sequence). Trimming took off 0 bases at V and 4 bases at J, with 10 bases between the two ends. The CDR3 contains 14 residues. The CDR3 here is CASSLADGGYEQYF. CDR3 DNA sequence: TGTGCCAGCAGCTTAGCGGACGGCGGGTACGAGCAGTACTTC. The variable domain in full, completed from reference TRBV11-1 and TRBJ2-7, reads EAEVAQSPRYKITEKSQAVAFWCDPISGHATLYWYRQILGQGPELLVQFQDESVVDDSQLPKDRFSAERLKGVDSTLKIQPAELGDSAMYLCASSLADGGYEQYFGPGTRLTVT.

This clone was observed once. This rearrangement joins TRBV27 to TRBJ1-1; the match to TRBD1 covers 12 bases. CDR3 size: 13 residues. After removal of 8 bases from V and 5 bases from J, the junction contained 3 bases not matched to a gene. Germline V CDR1 and CDR2: MNHEY, SMNVEV (reference sequence). The CDR3 sequence is CASRDRGLTEAFF. The CDR3 nucleotides read TGTGCCAGCCGGGACAGGGGGCTAACTGAAGCTTTCTTT.

The chain carries TRBV27 and TRBJ2-2; possible D gene TRBD2, 5 bases. Germline V gene data show CDR1 as MNHEY and CDR2 as SMNVEV (reference sequence). V was shortened by 5 bases and J by 5 bases, with 18 bases between the two germline ends. This CDR3 comprises 16 residues. The CDR3 is CASSPWRPARTGELFF. Written as DNA, the CDR3 is TGTGCCAGCAGTCCATGGAGGCCGGCAAGAACCGGGGAGCTGTTTTTT.

The chain recombines TRBV18 with TRBJ2-2; D is uncertain. V was clipped by 0 bases and J by 6 bases, with 11 bases between them. This CDR3 is 15 amino acids long. CDR1 is KGHSH, CDR2 LQKENI, per germline. CDR3 region: CASSPPNLVPGELFF. CDR3 bases: TGTGCCAGCTCACCACCGAACCTAGTGCCCGGGGAGCTGTTTTTT.

The gene calls are TRBV19 and TRBJ1-4; tentative D call: TRBD1 (6 bases). Trimming pared 2 bases from V and 3 bases from J, leaving 10 bases between. This CDR3 has 15 residues. The V gene's germline CDR1 is LNHDA and CDR2 SQIVND (reference sequence). CDR3 bases: TGTGCCAGTAGTATAAGGGACATGGCTAATGAAAAACTGTTTTTT. Amino acids: CASSIRDMANEKLFF.

The CDR3 sequence: CASSLGDAGWDEQYF. The CDR3, as DNA: TGTGCCAGCAGCCTAGGGGATGCGGGTTGGGACGAGCAGTACTTC. The chain has TRBV2 and TRBJ2-7; D may match TRBD1 or TRBD2 (5 bases each). The CDR3 has 15 amino acids. The germline V gene has CDR1 SNHLY and CDR2 FYNNEI. Deletions cut 6 bases from V and 5 bases from J, with 20 bases between.

The rearrangement uses TRBV27 and TRBJ2-1; D remains ambiguous. The ends were cut back, 0 bases at V and 9 bases at J, with 9 bases in the middle. Germline V gives CDR1 MNHEY, CDR2 SMNVEV (reference sequence). The CDR3 has 13 amino acids. The CDR3 sequence is CASSLSSQVEQFF. The CDR3 DNA sequence: TGTGCCAGCAGTTTATCTAGTCAGGTTGAGCAGTTCTTC.

The chain uses TRBV9 and TRBJ1-4, with D unclear. Trimming removed 4 bases from V and 13 bases from J, with 17 bases in between. From germline, CDR1 is SGDLS and CDR2 YYNGEE. The CDR3 is 13 residues long. CDR3 DNA: TGTGCCAGCAGCCAAATCCCTGGGTCAGGACTGTTTTTT. It specifies CASSQIPGSGLFF.

To note about this clone: Other DNA sequences in the same sample also yield this CDR3. This chain links TRBV12-3 or TRBV12-4 with TRBJ2-3; no clear D gene. V dropped 5 bases and J dropped 0 bases, with 3 bases sitting between them. This CDR3 region has 12 residues. In DNA form, the CDR3 reads TGTGCCAGCAGTCCTAGCACAGATACGCAGTATTTT. This translates into CASSPSTDTQYF.

This clone appeared once. The chain is built from TRBV19 and TRBJ1-6; possible D gene TRBD1, 5 bases. CDR1 and CDR2 from the germline V gene are LNHDA and SQIVND (reference sequence). V dropped 0 bases and J dropped 7 bases, with 7 bases sitting between them. The CDR3 runs to 14 residues. The CDR3 coding sequence is TGTGCCAGTAGTATAGAGGGGGACAATTCACCCCTCCACTTT. As protein: CASSIEGDNSPLHF.

The chain is built from TRBV9 and TRBJ2-1; D may be TRBD1 (6 bases). Germline CDR1 is SGDLS and CDR2 is YYNGEE. The CDR3 has 13 amino acids. Trimming shortened V by 0 bases and J by 8 bases, and 9 bases separated the two germline ends. The CDR3: CASSVAGGYEQFF. The CDR3 region has the DNA TGTGCCAGCAGCGTAGCTGGGGGCTATGAGCAGTTCTTC. The whole variable domain, remainder taken from reference TRBV9 and TRBJ2-1, is DSGVTQTPKHLITATGQRVTLRCSPRSGDLSVYWYQQSLDQGLQFLIQYYNGEERAKGNILERFSAQQFPDLHSELNLSSLELGDSALYFCASSVAGGYEQFFGPGTRLTVL.

The chain combines TRBV6-5 with TRBJ2-7; D might be TRBD1 (6 bases). The CDR3 is 14 amino acids. The ends were cut back, 2 bases at V and 4 bases at J, with 12 bases in the middle. Germline V CDR1 and CDR2: MNHEY, SVGAGI. CDR3 loop: CASSYQGRGYEQYF. CDR3 coding DNA: TGTGCCAGCAGTTACCAGGGCAGGGGATACGAGCAGTACTTC.

CDR3 sequence reads: CASSLEGSHYEQYF. The DNA of the CDR3 is TGCGCCAGCAGCTTGGAAGGTAGTCACTACGAGCAGTACTTC. The chain links TRBV5-1 to TRBJ2-7; D gene unclear. Deletions cut 0 bases from V and 3 bases from J, with 10 bases between. The length of the CDR3 is 14 residues. Germline V gives CDR1 SGHRS, CDR2 YFSETQ.

This clone was recorded only once. The V gene is TRBV29-1, the J gene TRBJ1-1; 12 nucleotides line up with TRBD1. This CDR3 is 12 amino acids long. The V segment lost 6 bases and the J segment 9 bases; nucleotides outside the gene matches: 5. Germline lookup yields CDR1 SQVTM and CDR2 ANQGSEA. CDR3 sequence reads: CSVGDRGQQAFF. CDR3 in DNA: TGCAGCGTAGGGGACAGGGGGCAACAAGCTTTCTTT. The whole variable domain, filled in from reference TRBV29-1 and TRBJ1-1, reads SAVISQKPSRDICQRGTSLTIQCQVDSQVTMMFWYRQQPGQSLTLIATANQGSEATYESGFVIDKFPISRPNLTFSTLTVSNMSPEDSSIYLCSVGDRGQQAFFGQGTRLTVV.

The rearrangement links TRBV2 to TRBJ2-1, with 9 positions matching TRBD2. Germline CDR1 is SNHLY and CDR2 is FYNNEI. V lost 7 bases, J lost 2 bases, and 6 bases stayed unmatched. This CDR3 has 15 amino acids. CDR3 DNA: TGTGCCAGCACTCGGGGACTAGCTACCTACAATGAGCAGTTCTTC. This gives the protein CASTRGLATYNEQFF. Combining the CDR3 with reference TRBV2 and TRBJ2-1 gives the whole variable domain EPEVTQTPSHQVTQMGQEVILRCVPISNHLYFYWYRQILGQKVEFLVSFYNNEISEKSEIFDDQFSVERPDGSNFTLKIRSTKLEDSAMYFCASTRGLATYNEQFFGPGTRLTVL.

The chain employs TRBV25-1 and TRBJ1-5; possibly TRBD1 for D (5 bases). Trimming took off 8 bases at V and 0 bases at J, with 11 bases between the two ends. Germline loops: CDR1 MGHDK, CDR2 SYGVNS. The CDR3 has 14 residues. The CDR3 DNA reads as TGTGCCAGCGCCGTAGACAGTAGCAATCAGCCCCAGCATTTT. As protein: CASAVDSSNQPQHF.

The sample holds one count of this clone. V usage is TRBV6-5 and J usage is TRBJ2-7, with D tentatively TRBD2 (6 bases). This CDR3 has 15 amino acids. CDR1 is MNHEY and CDR2 is SVGAGI in the germline V gene. The V gene lost 6 bases and the J gene lost 4 bases, with 19 bases spanning the gap. DNA of the CDR3: TGTGCCAGCAGCCCGACGACCTGGGGACTTTACGAGCAGTACTTC. It encodes CASSPTTWGLYEQYF.